Listed here is a single T cell receptor (beta chain). The sample belongs to a study of OX40 agonist ivuxolimab in advanced cancers. Libraries were prepared by immunoSEQ multiplex PCR; TCRdb keeps only in-frame clonotypes and omits some of them. Among some 74,000 clones listed, roughly 91% were seen once. The ends were cut back, 1 base at V and 4 bases at J, with 4 bases in the middle. This CDR3 comprises 12 residues. The germline V gene has CDR1 SGHTA and CDR2 FQGNSA. The specimen was CD4+ or CD8+ T cells sorted from blood, collected in a trial of the OX40 agonist ivuxolimab. V usage is TRBV7-2 and J usage is TRBJ2-5; D gene uncertain. The sequence was obtained from an adult with an advanced solid tumor such as melanoma, head and neck, liver or kidney cancer. In nucleotides, the CDR3 is TGTGCCAGCAGCTTAGGGCGAGAGACCCAGTACTTC. Translation gives CASSLGRETQYF.